This is a list of T cell receptor beta chains from one sample in a study of shared clonotypes between healthy human individuals. Some clones are missing from TCRdb's copy, which holds only in-frame ones; the method was immunoSEQ multiplex PCR. Altogether about 2,100,000 clones are present, about 93% being singletons, with the ten largest covering under 2%. The specimen sequenced was naive CD8+ T cells from PBMCs. The receptors derive from a young man in good health. Some clones in this sample may be carry-over from other donors' samples. Each CDR3 is given with its conserved first and last residue. The order of the fields is clone size, D gene, V gene, J gene, CDR3 DNA, CDR3 protein. The D gene is left open where the match is weak. Clone size appears in some rows only: once, few, many, or a class for an expanded clone.

.	.	TRBV7-2	TRBJ1-1	TGTGCCAGCAGCTTATGGGGAACCGGAGCGAACACTGAAGCTTTCTTT	CASSLWGTGANTEAFF
once	.	TRBV27	TRBJ1-5	TGTGCCAGCAGTCTCCGGGCCCCGGGGCAGCCCCAGCATTTT	CASSLRAPGQPQHF
.	TRBD1	TRBV27	TRBJ1-2	TGTGCCAGCACTCCCGGGACAGGGGCCTATGGCTACACCTTC	CASTPGTGAYGYTF
.	.	TRBV11-2	TRBJ2-1	TGTGCCAGCAGTCCCACTAGCACCAATGAGCAGTTCTTC	CASSPTSTNEQFF
.	.	TRBV7-7	TRBJ2-3	TGTGCCAGCAGCGTACTGGCCGGGGGCACAGATACGCAGTATTTT	CASSVLAGGTDTQYF
.	TRBD1	TRBV28	TRBJ1-4	TGTGCCAGCAGTTTACCTGGGGACAGATATAATGAAAAACTGTTTTTT	CASSLPGDRYNEKLFF
.	.	TRBV6-5	TRBJ1-5	TGTGCCAGCAGTTATCGGGTTAGCAATCAGCCCCAGCATTTT	CASSYRVSNQPQHF
.	.	TRBV6-6	TRBJ2-2	TGTGCCAGCAGAACAGAAGGGGGCACCGGGGAGCTGTTTTTT	CASRTEGGTGELFF
.	.	TRBV19	TRBJ1-5	TGTGCCACTAGGGACTACGGGAGCAATCAGCCCCAGCATTTT	CATRDYGSNQPQHF
.	.	TRBV27	TRBJ2-3	TGTGCCAGCTCATATTCCCGGGGGTGGGGTTTCGCAGATACGCAGTATTTT	CASSYSRGWGFADTQYF
.	.	TRBV9	TRBJ1-2	TGTGCCAGCACTTCAGGGGTAACTGGCTACACCTTC	CASTSGVTGYTF
.	.	TRBV7-9	TRBJ1-4	TGTGCCAGCAGCGCACCGGGACCGCCGTATGAAAAACTGTTTTTT	CASSAPGPPYEKLFF
.	TRBD1	TRBV7-9	TRBJ1-2	TGTGCCAGCAGCAGGGACACAGGGGGCCCCGCTAGGGGCTACACCTTC	CASSRDTGGPARGYTF
.	TRBD1	TRBV13	TRBJ1-4	TGTGCCAGCCGGGGACAGCCTAATGAAAAACTGTTTTTT	CASRGQPNEKLFF
.	TRBD2	TRBV25-1	TRBJ2-7	TGTGCCAGCAGTGCTCTCGTGGGAGGGTACGAGCAGTACTTC	CASSALVGGYEQYF
.	.	TRBV15	TRBJ2-2	TGTGCCACCAGCAGAGATCGCGGGGAGCTGTTTTTT	CATSRDRGELFF
.	.	TRBV11-1	TRBJ2-7	TGTGCCAGCAGCTTAGTGCCCTACGAGCAGTACTTC	CASSLVPYEQYF
.	TRBD2	TRBV10-3	TRBJ2-1	TGTGCCATCGGGGAGGGAGGGTCCTACAATGAGCAGTTCTTC	CAIGEGGSYNEQFF
.	.	TRBV7-8	TRBJ1-2	TGTGCCAGCAGCTTAGCGGGGCAGGCGGGGATCTATGGCTACACCTTC	CASSLAGQAGIYGYTF
.	.	TRBV18	TRBJ2-7	TGTGCCAGCTCAGCCCCGACGGGCTCCTACGAGCAGTACTTC	CASSAPTGSYEQYF
.	.	TRBV27	TRBJ1-1	TGTGCCAGCAGTTTCGGGGTACAGGAGGGCACTGAAGCTTTCTTT	CASSFGVQEGTEAFF
.	TRBD2	TRBV6-1	TRBJ2-3	TGTGCCAGCAGTGAAAAGCGGGAGGCCCCAGATACGCAGTATTTT	CASSEKREAPDTQYF
.	TRBD1	TRBV5-1	TRBJ2-7	TGCGCCAGCAGCCTGGAACCAGGGGGAGACGAGCAGTACTTC	CASSLEPGGDEQYF
.	.	TRBV11-2	TRBJ2-7	TGTGCCAGCAGCTTAGTCGGTCCTTCCCATGGCGAGCAGTACTTC	CASSLVGPSHGEQYF
.	TRBD1	TRBV6-6	TRBJ2-7	TGTGCCAGCAGTTACACGCTGACAGGGTCTACCTACGAGCAGTACTTC	CASSYTLTGSTYEQYF
.	TRBD2	TRBV7-9	TRBJ2-1	TGTGCCAGCAGCCATGCGACTAGCGTCTACAATGAGCAGTTCTTC	CASSHATSVYNEQFF
.	TRBD2	TRBV18	TRBJ2-1	TGTGCCAGCTCACCGGGACTAGCGGGAGTAATGTATGAGCAGTTCTTC	CASSPGLAGVMYEQFF
.	.	TRBV10-1	TRBJ1-2	TGCGCCAGCAGTGAGTCTACGAACTATGGCTACACCTTC	CASSESTNYGYTF
.	.	TRBV30	TRBJ2-7	TGTGCCTGCTCTGAGGGGTGGTACGAGCAGTACTTC	CACSEGWYEQYF
.	.	TRBV9	TRBJ2-3	TGTGCCAGCAGCGTATGGGGGGTCGAGACAGATACGCAGTATTTT	CASSVWGVETDTQYF
.	TRBD2	TRBV4-1	TRBJ2-7	TGCGCCAGCAGCCAATCAGCGGGAGGCTACGAGCAGTACTTC	CASSQSAGGYEQYF
.	.	TRBV6-5	TRBJ2-3	TGTGCCAGCACCGCGACAGGCGCAACAGATACGCAGTATTTT	CASTATGATDTQYF
.	.	TRBV7-2	TRBJ1-5	TGTGCCAGCAGCTTATTATCCAATCAGCCCCAGCATTTT	CASSLLSNQPQHF
.	TRBD1	TRBV10-3	TRBJ1-4	TGTGCCATCAGTGTCGGGGGACAGGGGGCACTCGGTGAAAAACTGTTTTTT	CAISVGGQGALGEKLFF
.	.	TRBV30	TRBJ1-2	TGTGCCTGGGTCTGGACAGCGAGCTATGGCTACACCTTC	CAWVWTASYGYTF